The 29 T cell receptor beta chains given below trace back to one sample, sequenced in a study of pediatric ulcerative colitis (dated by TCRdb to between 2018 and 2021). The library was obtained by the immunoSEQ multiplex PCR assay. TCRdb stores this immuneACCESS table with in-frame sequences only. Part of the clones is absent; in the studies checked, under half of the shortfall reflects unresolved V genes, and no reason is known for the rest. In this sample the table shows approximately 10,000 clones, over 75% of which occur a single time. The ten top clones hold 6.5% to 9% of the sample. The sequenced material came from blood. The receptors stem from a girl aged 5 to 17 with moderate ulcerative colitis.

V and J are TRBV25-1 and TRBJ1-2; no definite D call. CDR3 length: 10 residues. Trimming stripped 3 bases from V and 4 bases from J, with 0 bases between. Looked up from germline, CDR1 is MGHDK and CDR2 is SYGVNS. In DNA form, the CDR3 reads TGTGCCAGCAGTGACTATGGCTACACCTTC. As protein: CASSDYGYTF.

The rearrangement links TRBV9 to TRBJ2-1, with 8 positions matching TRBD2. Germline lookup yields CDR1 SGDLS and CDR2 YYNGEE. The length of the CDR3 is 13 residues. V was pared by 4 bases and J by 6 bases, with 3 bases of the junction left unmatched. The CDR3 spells CASSRSGANEQFF. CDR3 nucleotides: TGTGCCAGCAGCCGTAGCGGGGCCAATGAGCAGTTCTTC.

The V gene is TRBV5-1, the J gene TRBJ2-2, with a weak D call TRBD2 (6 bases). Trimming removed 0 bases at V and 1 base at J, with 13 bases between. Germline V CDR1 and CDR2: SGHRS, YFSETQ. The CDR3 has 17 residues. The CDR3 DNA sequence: TGCGCCAGCAGCTTGGAAGGAGGGGCGATGAACACCGGGGAGCTGTTTTTT. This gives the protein CASSLEGGAMNTGELFF.

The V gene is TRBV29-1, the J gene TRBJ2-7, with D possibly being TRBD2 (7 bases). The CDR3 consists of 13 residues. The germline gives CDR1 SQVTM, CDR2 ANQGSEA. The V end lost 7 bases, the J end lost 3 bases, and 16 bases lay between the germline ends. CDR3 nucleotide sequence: TGCAGCGGAGGAGGGGGGGACAACTACGAGCAGTACTTC. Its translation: CSGGGGDNYEQYF.

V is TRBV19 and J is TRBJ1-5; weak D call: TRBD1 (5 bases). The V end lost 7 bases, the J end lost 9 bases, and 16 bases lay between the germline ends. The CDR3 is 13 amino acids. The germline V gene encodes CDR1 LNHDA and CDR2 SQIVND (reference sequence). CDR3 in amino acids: CASTPGTARPQHF. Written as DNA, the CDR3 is TGTGCCAGTACCCCAGGGACGGCGCGGCCCCAGCATTTT.

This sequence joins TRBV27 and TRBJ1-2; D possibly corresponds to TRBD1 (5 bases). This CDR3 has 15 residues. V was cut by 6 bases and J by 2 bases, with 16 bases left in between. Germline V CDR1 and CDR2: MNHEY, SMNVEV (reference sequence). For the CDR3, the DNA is TGTGCCAGCAGAAATATAGGAGACAGAAACTATGGCTACACCTTC. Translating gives CASRNIGDRNYGYTF.

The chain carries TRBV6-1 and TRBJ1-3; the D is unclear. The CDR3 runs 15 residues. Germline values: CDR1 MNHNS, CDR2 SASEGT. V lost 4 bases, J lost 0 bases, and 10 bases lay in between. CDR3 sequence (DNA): TGTGCCAGCAGTGCGCAGGTCCTCTCTGGAAACACCATATATTTT. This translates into CASSAQVLSGNTIYF.

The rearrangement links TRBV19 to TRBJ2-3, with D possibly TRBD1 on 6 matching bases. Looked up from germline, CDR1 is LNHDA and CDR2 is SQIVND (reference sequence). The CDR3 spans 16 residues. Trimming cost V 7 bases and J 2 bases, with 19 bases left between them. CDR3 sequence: CASTPGAKGATDTQYF. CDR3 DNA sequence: TGTGCCAGTACCCCAGGGGCGAAAGGGGCCACAGATACGCAGTATTTT.

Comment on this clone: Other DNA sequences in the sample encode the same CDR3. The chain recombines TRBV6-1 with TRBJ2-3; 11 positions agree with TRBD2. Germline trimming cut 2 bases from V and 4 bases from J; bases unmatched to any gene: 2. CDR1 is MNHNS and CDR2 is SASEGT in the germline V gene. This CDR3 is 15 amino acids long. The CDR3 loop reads CASSELAGGPDTQYF. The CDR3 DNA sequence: TGTGCCAGCAGTGAACTAGCGGGAGGCCCAGATACGCAGTATTTT.

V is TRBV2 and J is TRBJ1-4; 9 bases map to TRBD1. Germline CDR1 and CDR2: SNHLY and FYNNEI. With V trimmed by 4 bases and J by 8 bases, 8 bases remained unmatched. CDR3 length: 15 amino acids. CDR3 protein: CASSAWTGEGEKLFF. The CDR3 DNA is TGTGCCAGCAGTGCGTGGACAGGGGAAGGGGAAAAACTGTTTTTT.

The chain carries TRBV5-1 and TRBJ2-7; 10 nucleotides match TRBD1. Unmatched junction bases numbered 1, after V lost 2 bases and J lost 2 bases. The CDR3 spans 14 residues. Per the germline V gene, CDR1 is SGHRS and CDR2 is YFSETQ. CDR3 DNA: TGCGCCAGCAGCTTAGGACAGGGGGCCTACGAGCAGTACTTC. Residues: CASSLGQGAYEQYF.

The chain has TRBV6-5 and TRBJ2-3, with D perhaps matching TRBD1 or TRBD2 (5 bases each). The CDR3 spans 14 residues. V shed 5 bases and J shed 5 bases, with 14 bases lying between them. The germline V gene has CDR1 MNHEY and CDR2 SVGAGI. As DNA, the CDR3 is TGTGCCAGCAGTAATACAGGAACTAGAGATACGCAGTATTTT. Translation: CASSNTGTRDTQYF.

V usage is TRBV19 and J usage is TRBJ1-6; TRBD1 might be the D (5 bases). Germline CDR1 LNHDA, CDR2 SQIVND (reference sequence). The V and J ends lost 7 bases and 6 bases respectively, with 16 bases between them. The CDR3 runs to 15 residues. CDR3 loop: CASNLRAGPNSPLHF. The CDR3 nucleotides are TGTGCCAGTAATCTCCGGGCGGGACCTAATTCACCCCTCCACTTT.

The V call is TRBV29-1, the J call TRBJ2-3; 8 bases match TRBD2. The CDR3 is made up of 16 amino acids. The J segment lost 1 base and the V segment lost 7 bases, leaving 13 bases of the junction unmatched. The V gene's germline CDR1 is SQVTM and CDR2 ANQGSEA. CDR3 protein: CSASGGRAMGTDTQYF. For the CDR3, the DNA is TGCAGCGCCTCGGGGGGGCGAGCTATGGGCACAGATACGCAGTATTTT.

The CDR3, as DNA: TGTGCCAGCAGTGAAATCTCGACAGGGCCAAACACTGAAGCTTTCTTT. As protein: CASSEISTGPNTEAFF. The V call is TRBV25-1, the J call TRBJ1-1; TRBD1 aligns across 7 bases. The CDR3 has 16 amino acids. CDR1 MGHDK and CDR2 SYGVNS come from the germline V gene. Trimming at V came to 2 bases and at J to 2 bases, leaving 8 bases not matched to a gene.

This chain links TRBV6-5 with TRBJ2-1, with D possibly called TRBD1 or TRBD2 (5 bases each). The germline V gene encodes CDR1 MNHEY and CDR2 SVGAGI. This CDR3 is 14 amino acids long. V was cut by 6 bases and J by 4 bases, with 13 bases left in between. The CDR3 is CASRAGTLYNEQFF. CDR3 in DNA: TGTGCCAGCAGGGCCGGGACCCTATACAATGAGCAGTTCTTC.

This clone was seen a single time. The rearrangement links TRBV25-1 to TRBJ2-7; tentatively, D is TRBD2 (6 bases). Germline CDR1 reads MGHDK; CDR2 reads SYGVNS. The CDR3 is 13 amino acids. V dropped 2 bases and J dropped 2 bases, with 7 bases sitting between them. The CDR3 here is CASSERGTYEQYF. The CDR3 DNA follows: TGTGCCAGCAGTGAACGGGGGACCTACGAGCAGTACTTC.

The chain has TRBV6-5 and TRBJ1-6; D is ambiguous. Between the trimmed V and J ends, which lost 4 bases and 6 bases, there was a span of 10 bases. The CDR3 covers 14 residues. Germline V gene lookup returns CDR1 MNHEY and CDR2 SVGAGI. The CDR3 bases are TGTGCCAGCAGTTCGTCGCCCATTAATTCACCCCTCCACTTT. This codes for CASSSSPINSPLHF.

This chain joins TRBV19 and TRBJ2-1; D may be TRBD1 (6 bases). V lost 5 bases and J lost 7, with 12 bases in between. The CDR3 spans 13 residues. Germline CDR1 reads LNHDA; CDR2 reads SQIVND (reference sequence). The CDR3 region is CASSLQGSNEQFF. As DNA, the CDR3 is TGTGCCAGTAGTTTACAGGGTTCAAATGAGCAGTTCTTC.

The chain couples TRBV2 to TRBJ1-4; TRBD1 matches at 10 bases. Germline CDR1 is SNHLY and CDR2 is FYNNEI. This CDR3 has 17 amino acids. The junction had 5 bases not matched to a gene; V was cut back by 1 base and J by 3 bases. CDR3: CASSEGTGGPPNEKLFF. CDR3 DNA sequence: TGTGCCAGCAGTGAAGGGACAGGGGGGCCCCCTAATGAAAAACTGTTTTTT.

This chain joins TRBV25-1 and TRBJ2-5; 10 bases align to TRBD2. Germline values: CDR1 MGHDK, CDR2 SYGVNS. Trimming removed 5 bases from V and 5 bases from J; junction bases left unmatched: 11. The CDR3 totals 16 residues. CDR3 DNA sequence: TGTGCCAGCAGTCCGGGGACTAGCGTGCAGACTGAGACCCAGTACTTC. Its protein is CASSPGTSVQTETQYF.

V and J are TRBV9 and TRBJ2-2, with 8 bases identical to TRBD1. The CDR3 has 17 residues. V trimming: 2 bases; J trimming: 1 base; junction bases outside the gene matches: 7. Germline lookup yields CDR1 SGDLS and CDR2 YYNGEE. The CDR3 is CASSVSLGTGNTGELFF. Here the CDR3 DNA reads TGTGCCAGCAGCGTCTCACTCGGGACAGGGAACACCGGGGAGCTGTTTTTT.

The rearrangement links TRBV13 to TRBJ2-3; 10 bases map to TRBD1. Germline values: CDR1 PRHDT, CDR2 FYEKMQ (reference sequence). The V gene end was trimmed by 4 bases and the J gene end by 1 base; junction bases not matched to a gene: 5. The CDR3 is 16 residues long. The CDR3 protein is CASSWLGTGGTDTQYF. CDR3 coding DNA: TGTGCCAGCAGCTGGCTTGGGACAGGGGGCACAGATACGCAGTATTTT.

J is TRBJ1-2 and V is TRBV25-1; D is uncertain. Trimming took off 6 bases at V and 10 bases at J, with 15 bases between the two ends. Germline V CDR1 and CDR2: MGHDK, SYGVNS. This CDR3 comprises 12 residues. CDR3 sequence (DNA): TGTGCCAGCAGGTCCGGCGGCCTGGCCTACACCTTC. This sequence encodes CASRSGGLAYTF.

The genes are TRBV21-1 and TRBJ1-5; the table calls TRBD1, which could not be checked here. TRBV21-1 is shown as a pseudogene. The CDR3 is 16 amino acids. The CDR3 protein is CASSKDARASNQPQHF. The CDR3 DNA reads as TGTGCCAGCAGCAAAGATGCCAGGGCTAGCAATCAGCCCCAGCATTTT.

CDR3 DNA: TGTGCCAGCAGCGAAGGTGACGGCCGCTCCTACGAGCAGTACTTC. This codes for CASSEGDGRSYEQYF. The chain couples TRBV9 to TRBJ2-7; D ambiguous. Germline V gene lookup returns CDR1 SGDLS and CDR2 YYNGEE. The CDR3 is 15 residues long. Trimming stripped 3 bases from V and 0 bases from J, with 13 bases between.

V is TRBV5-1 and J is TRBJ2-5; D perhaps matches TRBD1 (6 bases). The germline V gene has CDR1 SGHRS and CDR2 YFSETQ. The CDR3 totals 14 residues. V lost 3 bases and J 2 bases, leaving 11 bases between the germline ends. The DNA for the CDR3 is TGCGCCAGCAGCTCCCGGGACACACAAGAGACCCAGTACTTC. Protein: CASSSRDTQETQYF. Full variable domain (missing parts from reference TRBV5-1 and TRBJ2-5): KAGVTQTPRYLIKTRGQQVTLSCSPISGHRSVSWYQQTPGQGLQFLFEYFSETQRNKGNFPGRFSGRQFSNSRSEMNVSTLELGDSALYLCASSSRDTQETQYFGPGTRLLVL.

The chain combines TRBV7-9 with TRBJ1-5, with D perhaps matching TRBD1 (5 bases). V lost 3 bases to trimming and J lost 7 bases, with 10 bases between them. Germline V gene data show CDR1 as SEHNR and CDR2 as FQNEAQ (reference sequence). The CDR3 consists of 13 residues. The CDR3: CASSFDGDQPQHF. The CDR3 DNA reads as TGTGCCAGCAGCTTCGACGGGGACCAGCCCCAGCATTTT.

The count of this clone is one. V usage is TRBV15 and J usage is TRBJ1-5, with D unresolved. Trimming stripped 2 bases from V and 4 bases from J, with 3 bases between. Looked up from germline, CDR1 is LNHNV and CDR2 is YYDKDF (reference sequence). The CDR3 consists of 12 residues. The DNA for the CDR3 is TGTGCCACCAGCAGACTAAATCAGCCCCAGCATTTT. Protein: CATSRLNQPQHF.